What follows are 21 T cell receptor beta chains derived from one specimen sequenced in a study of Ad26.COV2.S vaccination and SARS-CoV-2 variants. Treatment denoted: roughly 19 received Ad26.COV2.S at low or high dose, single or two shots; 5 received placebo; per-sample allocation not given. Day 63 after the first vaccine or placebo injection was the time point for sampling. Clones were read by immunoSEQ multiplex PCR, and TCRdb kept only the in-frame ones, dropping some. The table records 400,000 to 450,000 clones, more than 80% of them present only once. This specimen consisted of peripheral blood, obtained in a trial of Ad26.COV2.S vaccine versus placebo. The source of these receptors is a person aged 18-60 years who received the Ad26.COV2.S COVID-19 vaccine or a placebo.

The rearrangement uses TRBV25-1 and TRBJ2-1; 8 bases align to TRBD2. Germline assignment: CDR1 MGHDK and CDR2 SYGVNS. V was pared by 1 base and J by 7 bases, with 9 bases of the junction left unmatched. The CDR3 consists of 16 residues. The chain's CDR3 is CASSESGGRAINEQFF. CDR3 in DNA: TGTGCCAGCAGTGAATCGGGAGGGAGGGCCATAAATGAGCAGTTCTTC.

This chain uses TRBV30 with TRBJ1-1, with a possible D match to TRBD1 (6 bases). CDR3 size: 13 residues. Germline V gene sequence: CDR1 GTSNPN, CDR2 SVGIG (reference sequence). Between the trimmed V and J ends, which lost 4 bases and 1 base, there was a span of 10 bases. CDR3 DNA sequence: TGTGCCTGGATTGGACAGCCGAACACTGAAGCTTTCTTT. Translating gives CAWIGQPNTEAFF.

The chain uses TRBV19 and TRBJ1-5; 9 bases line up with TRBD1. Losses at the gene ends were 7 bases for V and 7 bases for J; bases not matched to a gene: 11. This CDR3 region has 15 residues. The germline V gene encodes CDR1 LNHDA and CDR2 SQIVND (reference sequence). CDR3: CASTGTGWVWQPQHF. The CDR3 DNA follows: TGTGCCAGTACCGGGACAGGGTGGGTTTGGCAGCCCCAGCATTTT.

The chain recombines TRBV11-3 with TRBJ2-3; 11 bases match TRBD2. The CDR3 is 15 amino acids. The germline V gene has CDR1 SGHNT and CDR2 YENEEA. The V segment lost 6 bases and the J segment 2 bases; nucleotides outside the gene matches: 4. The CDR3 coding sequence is TGTGCCAGCAGTCCGACTAGCGGGATCACAGATACGCAGTATTTT. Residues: CASSPTSGITDTQYF.

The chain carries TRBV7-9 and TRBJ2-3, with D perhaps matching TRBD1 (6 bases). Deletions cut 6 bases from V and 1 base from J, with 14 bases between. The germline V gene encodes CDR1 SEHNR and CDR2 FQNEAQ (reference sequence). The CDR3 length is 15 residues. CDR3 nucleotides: TGTGCCAGCAGGATCCCGGGACACCGCACAGATACGCAGTATTTT. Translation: CASRIPGHRTDTQYF.

The CDR3, as DNA: TGTGCCAGTAGTAGACAGGCGGCCGGGGAGCTGTTTTTT. Its translation is CASSRQAAGELFF. The chain has TRBV19 and TRBJ2-2; maybe TRBD1 (6 bases). Germline V gene sequence: CDR1 LNHDA, CDR2 SQIVND (reference sequence). V dropped 4 bases and J dropped 6 bases, with 9 bases sitting between them. There are 13 residues in the CDR3.

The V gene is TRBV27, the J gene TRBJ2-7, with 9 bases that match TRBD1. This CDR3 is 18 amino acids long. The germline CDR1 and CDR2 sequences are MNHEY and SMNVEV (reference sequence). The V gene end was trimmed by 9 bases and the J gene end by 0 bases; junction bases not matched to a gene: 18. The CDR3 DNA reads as TGTGCCAGGGTAAATACCGGGACAGGGATGGTTGGCTCCTACGAGCAGTACTTC. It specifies CARVNTGTGMVGSYEQYF.

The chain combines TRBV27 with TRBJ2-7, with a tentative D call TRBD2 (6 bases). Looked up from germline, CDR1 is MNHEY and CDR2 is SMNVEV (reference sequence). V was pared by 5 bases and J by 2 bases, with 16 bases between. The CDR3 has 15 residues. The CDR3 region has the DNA TGTGCCAGCAGTATTTACCCCTGGGGGGCCTACGAGCAGTACTTC. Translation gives CASSIYPWGAYEQYF.

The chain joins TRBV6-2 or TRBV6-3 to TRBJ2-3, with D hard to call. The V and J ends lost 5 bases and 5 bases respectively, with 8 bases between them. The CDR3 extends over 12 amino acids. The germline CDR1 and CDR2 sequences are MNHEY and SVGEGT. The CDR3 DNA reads TGTGCCAGCAGTGACCCCGTAGATACGCAGTATTTT. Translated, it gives CASSDPVDTQYF.

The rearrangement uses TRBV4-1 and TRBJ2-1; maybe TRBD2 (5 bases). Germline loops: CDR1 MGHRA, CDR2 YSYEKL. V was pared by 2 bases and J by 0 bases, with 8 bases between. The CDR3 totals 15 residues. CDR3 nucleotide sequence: TGCGCCAGCAGCCAAACTAGTCTCTCCTACAATGAGCAGTTCTTC. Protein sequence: CASSQTSLSYNEQFF.

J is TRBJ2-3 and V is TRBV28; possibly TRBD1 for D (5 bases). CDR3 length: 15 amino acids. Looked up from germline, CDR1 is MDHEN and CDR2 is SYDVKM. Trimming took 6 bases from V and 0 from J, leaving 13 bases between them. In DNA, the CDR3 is TGTGCCAGCAGCCACCGACAGACTAGCACAGATACGCAGTATTTT. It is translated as CASSHRQTSTDTQYF.

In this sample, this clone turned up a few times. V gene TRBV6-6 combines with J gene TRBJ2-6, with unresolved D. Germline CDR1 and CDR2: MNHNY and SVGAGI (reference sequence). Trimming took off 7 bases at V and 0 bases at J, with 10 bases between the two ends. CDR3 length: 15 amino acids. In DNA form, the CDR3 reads TGTGCCAGCAATTCCCAGAACTCTGGGGCCAACGTCCTGACTTTC. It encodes CASNSQNSGANVLTF.

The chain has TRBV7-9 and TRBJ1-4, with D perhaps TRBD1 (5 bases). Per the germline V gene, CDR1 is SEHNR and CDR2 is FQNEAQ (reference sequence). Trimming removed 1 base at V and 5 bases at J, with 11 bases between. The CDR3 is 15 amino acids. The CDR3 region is CASSLERGPNEKLFF. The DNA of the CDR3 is TGTGCCAGCAGCTTAGAGAGGGGCCCCAATGAAAAACTGTTTTTT.

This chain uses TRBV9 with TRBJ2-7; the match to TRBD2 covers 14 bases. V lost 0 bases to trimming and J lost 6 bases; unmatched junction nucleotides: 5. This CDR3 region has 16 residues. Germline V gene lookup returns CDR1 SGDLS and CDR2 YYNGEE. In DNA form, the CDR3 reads TGTGCCAGCAGCGTAGTCGGGACTAGCGGGAGATCCGAGCAGTACTTC. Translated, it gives CASSVVGTSGRSEQYF.

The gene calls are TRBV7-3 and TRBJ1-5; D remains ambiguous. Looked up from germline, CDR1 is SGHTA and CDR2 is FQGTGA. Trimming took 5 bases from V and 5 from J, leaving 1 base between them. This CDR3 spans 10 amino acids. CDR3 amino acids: CASSDQPQHF. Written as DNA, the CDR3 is TGTGCCAGCAGCGATCAGCCCCAGCATTTT.

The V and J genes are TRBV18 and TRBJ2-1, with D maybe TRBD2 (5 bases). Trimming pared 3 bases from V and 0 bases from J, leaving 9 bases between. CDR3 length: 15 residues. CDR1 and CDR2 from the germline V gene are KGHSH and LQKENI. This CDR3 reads CASSPTTSSYNEQFF. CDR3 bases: TGTGCCAGCTCACCGACTACAAGCTCCTACAATGAGCAGTTCTTC. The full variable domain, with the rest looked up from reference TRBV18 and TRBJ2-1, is NAGVMQNPRHLVRRRGQEARLRCSPMKGHSHVYWYRQLPEEGLKFMVYLQKENIIDESGMPKERFSAEFPKEGPSILRIQQVVRGDSAAYFCASSPTTSSYNEQFFGPGTRLTVL.

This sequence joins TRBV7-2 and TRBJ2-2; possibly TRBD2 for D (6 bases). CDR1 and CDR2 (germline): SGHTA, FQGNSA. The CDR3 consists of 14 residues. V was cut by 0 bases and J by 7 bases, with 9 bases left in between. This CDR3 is CASSLAGGNGELFF. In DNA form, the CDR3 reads TGTGCCAGCAGCTTAGCAGGCGGGAACGGGGAGCTGTTTTTT.

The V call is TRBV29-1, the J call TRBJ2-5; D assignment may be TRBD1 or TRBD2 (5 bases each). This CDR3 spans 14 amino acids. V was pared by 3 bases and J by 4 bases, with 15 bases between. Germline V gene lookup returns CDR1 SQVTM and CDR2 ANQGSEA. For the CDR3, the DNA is TGCAGCGTTGAGCTAATGGGACGTAGAGAGACCCAGTACTTC. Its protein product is CSVELMGRRETQYF.

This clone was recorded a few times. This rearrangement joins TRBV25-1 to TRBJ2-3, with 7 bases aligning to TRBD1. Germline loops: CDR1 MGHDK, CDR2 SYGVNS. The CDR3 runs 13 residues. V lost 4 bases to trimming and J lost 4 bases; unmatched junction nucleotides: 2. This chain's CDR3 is CASSGQGADTQYF. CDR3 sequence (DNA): TGTGCCAGCAGTGGTCAGGGGGCAGATACGCAGTATTTT.

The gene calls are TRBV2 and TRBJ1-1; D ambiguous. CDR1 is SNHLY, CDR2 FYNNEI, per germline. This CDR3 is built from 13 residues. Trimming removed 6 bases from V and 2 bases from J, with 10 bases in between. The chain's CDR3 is CASSIQKNTEAFF. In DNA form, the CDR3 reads TGTGCCAGCAGCATACAGAAAAACACTGAAGCTTTCTTT.

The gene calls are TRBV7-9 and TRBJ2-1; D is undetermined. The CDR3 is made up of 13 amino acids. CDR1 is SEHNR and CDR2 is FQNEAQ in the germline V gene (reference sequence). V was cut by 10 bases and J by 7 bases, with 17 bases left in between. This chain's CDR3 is CAIQTETLNEQFF. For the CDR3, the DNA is TGTGCCATCCAAACGGAGACATTAAATGAGCAGTTCTTC. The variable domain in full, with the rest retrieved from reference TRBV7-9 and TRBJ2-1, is DTGVSQNPRHKITKRGQNVTFRCDPISEHNRLYWYRQTLGQGPEFLTYFQNEAQLEKSRLLSDRFSAERPKGSFSTLEIQRTEQGDSAMYLCAIQTETLNEQFFGPGTRLTVL.